This T cell receptor (beta chain) was found in a study of T cell repertoires in cytomegalovirus infection. General observations from the study: Cumulated frequencies of public TCR beta families served to identify carriers of CMV plus the relevant HLA. In two of eight donors, the top clonotype was HLA-C-restricted CMV-specific.

There are 15 residues in the CDR3. V was clipped by 0 bases and J by 7 bases, with 15 bases between them. Germline CDR1 reads LGHDT; CDR2 reads YNNKEL (reference sequence). TCRdb independently ran MiXCR on the reads; one entry per CDR3 protein. The repertoire consists of 450,000 to 600,000 distinct CDR3 sequences, with around 11% occurring once and the leading ten covering roughly 10%. This clonotype was seen only a few times. Its antigen is unidentified. V gene TRBV3-1 combines with J gene TRBJ1-1, with TRBD1 as a possible D gene (6 bases). The source of this sequence is a human donor in good health (CMV status not recorded). Some clones in this sample may be carry-over from other donors' samples. The sequenced sample consisted of PBMCs. This CDR3 is CASSQEYVQGNEAFF. CDR3 sequence (DNA): TGTGCCAGCAGCCAAGAATATGTGCAGGGGAATGAAGCTTTCTTT.